The present entry profiles one T cell receptor (beta chain) with its context. The data derive from a study of blood T cell repertoires in COVID-19. As for the study in general: Acute and convalescent COVID-19 samples came from the United States, Italy and Spain. Nucleic acid was either cDNA or gDNA, and it came from T cells, B-cell-depleted T cells, or PBMCs.

V was cut by 2 bases and J by 0 bases, with 17 bases left in between. The CDR3 runs to 18 residues. Germline CDR1 SGHRS, CDR2 YFSETQ. How the authors handled the data: Researchers report that nucleated cell counts were estimated from reference gene primer amplification. TCRdb keeps only in-frame clones here, not all; method: immunoSEQ multiplex PCR. The DNA gave D and trimming, while V, J and clone size come from that table. The repertoire holds over 85,000 clones, with roughly 88% as singletons. The sample taken for sequencing was peripheral blood. This sequence joins TRBV5-1 and TRBJ2-2; D ambiguous. The clonotype comes from a woman in her seventies with acute or convalescent COVID-19. CDR3 nucleotide sequence: TGCGCCAGCAGCTTTATGTTGGCGGCTAATACGAACACCGGGGAGCTGTTTTTT. It translates to CASSFMLAANTNTGELFF.